This is a list of T cell receptor beta chains from one sample in a study of T cell clonotyping in hematopoietic cell transplantation. Here immunoSEQ multiplex PCR was the method, and the copy in TCRdb shows in-frame clones only, minus some. This sample has roughly 6,000 clones, with 80% found just once. The specimen was peripheral blood mononuclear cells, collected before stem cell transplant. Receptors originate from a woman aged 45-65 years with acute myeloid leukemia. Some clones in this sample may be carry-over from other donors' samples. Both conserved end residues are part of each CDR3. A D gene is named only where the DNA matches it firmly. Some rows mark clone size as missing; the rest say once, few, many or name a class of expanded clone.

j_gene: TRBJ2-5
len: 13
abundance: NA
d_gene: NA
v_gene: TRBV28
CDR3nt: TGTGCCAGCAGGAGACAGCTACAAGAGACCCAGTACTTC
CDR3aa: CASRRQLQETQYF

j_gene: TRBJ1-6
len: 12
abundance: NA
d_gene: NA
v_gene: TRBV7-2
CDR3nt: TGTGCCAGCACAGGTGGAAGTTCACCCCTCCACTTT
CDR3aa: CASTGGSSPLHF

j_gene: TRBJ2-2
len: 16
abundance: medium-sized
d_gene: TRBD2
v_gene: TRBV2
CDR3nt: TGTGCCAGCAGTGCGTCTAGCGGGAGTATCACCGGGGAGCTGTTTTTT
CDR3aa: CASSASSGSITGELFF

j_gene: TRBJ1-1
len: 16
abundance: NA
d_gene: NA
v_gene: TRBV7-2
CDR3nt: TGTGCCAGCAGCCCAAGTCCGGGGGCCGGGAACACTGAAGCTTTCTTT
CDR3aa: CASSPSPGAGNTEAFF

j_gene: TRBJ2-3
len: 15
abundance: NA
d_gene: TRBD2
v_gene: TRBV11-2
CDR3nt: TGTGCCAGCAGCTTCTGGACTAGCGACACAGATACGCAGTATTTT
CDR3aa: CASSFWTSDTDTQYF

j_gene: TRBJ2-1
len: 13
abundance: NA
d_gene: TRBD1
v_gene: TRBV6-1
CDR3nt: TGTGCCAGCCAGGGACAGGGGGTCAATGAGCAGTTCTTC
CDR3aa: CASQGQGVNEQFF

j_gene: TRBJ2-3
len: 15
abundance: once
d_gene: TRBD2
v_gene: TRBV5-4
CDR3nt: TGTGCCAGCAGCTTGGGCGCGGGAGCTGCAGATACGCAGTATTTT
CDR3aa: CASSLGAGAADTQYF

j_gene: TRBJ2-5
len: 13
abundance: NA
d_gene: NA
v_gene: TRBV11-2
CDR3nt: TGTGCCAGCAGCTTAGAGCTGAGAGAGACCCAGTACTTC
CDR3aa: CASSLELRETQYF

j_gene: TRBJ1-1
len: 15
abundance: NA
d_gene: NA
v_gene: TRBV5-1
CDR3nt: TGCGCCAGCAGCTCGGTTACGGGGTTGAACACTGAAGCTTTCTTT
CDR3aa: CASSSVTGLNTEAFF

j_gene: TRBJ2-5
len: 13
abundance: NA
d_gene: TRBD2
v_gene: TRBV7-2
CDR3nt: TGTGCCAGCGGGCTAGCGGGAGGTGAGACCCAGTACTTC
CDR3aa: CASGLAGGETQYF

j_gene: TRBJ2-7
len: 13
abundance: NA
d_gene: NA
v_gene: TRBV2
CDR3nt: TGTGCCAGCAGCAAATCTAGCTCCTACGAGCAGTACTTC
CDR3aa: CASSKSSSYEQYF

j_gene: TRBJ1-6
len: 13
abundance: NA
d_gene: NA
v_gene: TRBV27
CDR3nt: TGTGCCAGCAGTTTCGGTAGTGACTCACCCCTCCACTTT
CDR3aa: CASSFGSDSPLHF

j_gene: TRBJ2-5
len: 14
abundance: NA
d_gene: NA
v_gene: TRBV5-1
CDR3nt: TGCGCCAGCAGCCACACAGGGAACCAAGAGACCCAGTACTTC
CDR3aa: CASSHTGNQETQYF

j_gene: TRBJ2-2
len: 16
abundance: NA
d_gene: TRBD2
v_gene: TRBV7-3
CDR3nt: TGTGCCAGCAGCGCGGCTAGCGGGGGGGGCACCGGGGAGCTGTTTTTT
CDR3aa: CASSAASGGGTGELFF

j_gene: TRBJ1-4
len: 20
abundance: NA
d_gene: NA
v_gene: TRBV21-1
CDR3nt: TGTGCCAGCAGTCCCCCAATCCGGGACAGGGAACCATCGACTAATGAAAAACTGTTTTTT
CDR3aa: CASSPPIRDREPSTNEKLFF

j_gene: TRBJ1-5
len: 13
abundance: NA
d_gene: NA
v_gene: TRBV7-2
CDR3nt: TGTGCCAGCAGCTTAGATCCGGGGGCGGACCAGCATTTT
CDR3aa: CASSLDPGADQHF

j_gene: TRBJ2-5
len: 14
abundance: NA
d_gene: TRBD1
v_gene: TRBV7-9
CDR3nt: TGTGCCAGCAGCTTCGACAGGGTGTGGGAGACCCAGTACTTC
CDR3aa: CASSFDRVWETQYF

j_gene: TRBJ2-7
len: 13
abundance: NA
d_gene: NA
v_gene: TRBV11-3
CDR3nt: TGTGCCAGCAGCTTAACTACAGGGTACGAGCAGTACTTC
CDR3aa: CASSLTTGYEQYF

j_gene: TRBJ2-1
len: 12
abundance: NA
d_gene: NA
v_gene: TRBV10-3
CDR3nt: TGTGCCATCAGTGAAACCTACAATGAGCAGTTCTTC
CDR3aa: CAISETYNEQFF

j_gene: TRBJ2-5
len: 13
abundance: NA
d_gene: NA
v_gene: TRBV7-2
CDR3nt: TGTGCCAGCAGCCCCGGGACTGAAGAGACCCAGTACTTC
CDR3aa: CASSPGTEETQYF

j_gene: TRBJ2-1
len: 17
abundance: once
d_gene: NA
v_gene: TRBV7-2
CDR3nt: TGTGCCAGCAGCCCGATCCCCTTGACTAGGACCTACAATGAGCAGTTCTTC
CDR3aa: CASSPIPLTRTYNEQFF

j_gene: TRBJ2-7
len: 15
abundance: NA
d_gene: TRBD1
v_gene: TRBV6-5
CDR3nt: TGTGCCAGCAGCCTAGGGGGGACAGGGCCCTACGAGCAGTACTTC
CDR3aa: CASSLGGTGPYEQYF

j_gene: TRBJ1-2
len: 14
abundance: NA
d_gene: NA
v_gene: TRBV6-1
CDR3nt: TGTGCCAGCAGTCCCCGGGGGGAGGGCTATGGCTACACCTTC
CDR3aa: CASSPRGEGYGYTF

j_gene: TRBJ2-1
len: 17
abundance: NA
d_gene: NA
v_gene: TRBV14
CDR3nt: TGTGCCAGCAGCCAAAGGGCAAGGGAGAGCTCCTACAATGAGCAGTTCTTC
CDR3aa: CASSQRARESSYNEQFF

j_gene: TRBJ2-1
len: 14
abundance: NA
d_gene: NA
v_gene: TRBV13
CDR3nt: TGTGCCAGCAGCTCCAAGACAGCCTACAATGAGCAGTTCTTC
CDR3aa: CASSSKTAYNEQFF

j_gene: TRBJ2-1
len: 14
abundance: NA
d_gene: NA
v_gene: TRBV6-4
CDR3nt: TGTGCCAGCAGTGACAGGGGTTTTCACGATGAGCAGTTCTTC
CDR3aa: CASSDRGFHDEQFF

j_gene: TRBJ1-1
len: 13
abundance: NA
d_gene: NA
v_gene: TRBV29-1
CDR3nt: TGCAGCGTTGTGGTAGGGTGGGACACTGAAGCTTTCTTT
CDR3aa: CSVVVGWDTEAFF

j_gene: TRBJ1-3
len: 13
abundance: NA
d_gene: TRBD1
v_gene: TRBV15
CDR3nt: TGTGCCACAGGACAGGGCTCTGGAAACACCATATATTTT
CDR3aa: CATGQGSGNTIYF

j_gene: TRBJ2-3
len: 17
abundance: NA
d_gene: TRBD2
v_gene: TRBV29-1
CDR3nt: TGCAGCGTTGAGGGTGTACTAGCGGGGGGGCCGGGGGATACGCAGTATTTT
CDR3aa: CSVEGVLAGGPGDTQYF

j_gene: TRBJ2-2
len: 14
abundance: NA
d_gene: NA
v_gene: TRBV5-4
CDR3nt: TGTGCCAGCAGCTTGGGACAGGACACCGGGGAGCTGTTTTTT
CDR3aa: CASSLGQDTGELFF

j_gene: TRBJ1-5
len: 13
abundance: NA
d_gene: NA
v_gene: TRBV27
CDR3nt: TGTGCCAGCAGACCAGGAAGCAATCAGCCCCAGCATTTT
CDR3aa: CASRPGSNQPQHF

j_gene: TRBJ2-2
len: 16
abundance: NA
d_gene: TRBD1
v_gene: TRBV10-3
CDR3nt: TGTGCCATCAGCGTGACCGGGACAGAGAACACCGGGGAGCTGTTTTTT
CDR3aa: CAISVTGTENTGELFF

j_gene: TRBJ2-3
len: 16
abundance: NA
d_gene: NA
v_gene: TRBV4-3
CDR3nt: TGCGCCAGCAGCCAAGTCGTGGGTGTAATGTCAGATACGCAGTATTTT
CDR3aa: CASSQVVGVMSDTQYF